These T cell receptor beta chains were read from a single sample in a study of T cell changes during pregnancy in multiple sclerosis. Clones were read by immunoSEQ multiplex PCR, and TCRdb kept only the in-frame ones, dropping some. The repertoire includes 80,000 to 95,000 clones, about 96% of them detected once, and over 0.95% sits in the top ten. Sequenced material: peripheral blood, taken in the second trimester of pregnancy. The receptor source for this set is a female donor with multiple sclerosis, enrolled in a pregnancy study. Each CDR3 is given with its conserved first and last residue.

v_call cdr3_aa
TRBV5-4 CASRLWGGRPTDTQYF
TRBV4-1 CASGERSNYEQYF
TRBV7-9 CASSSPRRGLYGNTIYF
TRBV5-4 CASSLVGGMGSYNEQFF
TRBV27 CASSLTLTTLPYNEQFF
TRBV18 CASSSGQSYEQYF
TRBV7-9 CASSRSGSYEQYF
TRBV19 CASSTVTGGGVGIYGYTF
TRBV14 CASSRTGAGEKLFF
TRBV28 CASSKGANQPQHF
TRBV18 CASSPTQGAGVRVEQFF
TRBV2 CASSVGVLDQYF
TRBV7-7 CATGSLAPNTEAFF
TRBV5-1 CASSAPTDTQYF
TRBV9 CASSIGSSDTGELFF
TRBV28 CASSFAPYSGSGISYEQYF
TRBV7-6 CASSSPRGARNEQFF
TRBV7-2 CASSLGTLSNQPQHF
TRBV9 CASSVSSGAYEQYF
TRBV7-2 CASSWGVAGGSGNTIYF
TRBV19 CASSTRLAGISYEQYF
TRBV7-9 CASSPTGDYEQYF
TRBV11-2 CASSRMGQVFYEQYF
TRBV2 CASSGGQGGNTGELFF
TRBV30 CAWSVSRVGTEAFF
TRBV7-2 CASSLTTIYNEQFF
TRBV19 CASSMSPGNRLSTDTQYF
TRBV9 CASNQGVDTEAFF
TRBV7-8 CASSPDRGENQPQHF
TRBV4-2 CASREGGLASNEQYF
TRBV7-8 CASSKITGGEQYF
TRBV6-6 CASTETGVYGYTF
TRBV5-4 CASRDSYTGELFF
TRBV30 CAWDLNIGLLVSNQPQHF
TRBV27 CASSQALESGEQYF
TRBV28 CASRPGTPGGELFF
TRBV28 CASSPRDSTGSFNYGYTF
TRBV6-1 CASSGTGDQPQHF
TRBV27 CASSLGLAAGEQFF
TRBV9 CASSVGTGLSYEQYF
TRBV19 CASSPGTEAFF
TRBV19 CASNQDKPFQPQHF
TRBV7-9 CASSPYEGWQTQYF
TRBV5-3 CARSWRKPGQGDYGYTF
TRBV6-5 CASSLRSFEKLFF
TRBV27 CASSTLQARNTEAFF
TRBV10-2 CASSRSSGLETQYF
TRBV4-1 CASSPKTDSSADTQYF